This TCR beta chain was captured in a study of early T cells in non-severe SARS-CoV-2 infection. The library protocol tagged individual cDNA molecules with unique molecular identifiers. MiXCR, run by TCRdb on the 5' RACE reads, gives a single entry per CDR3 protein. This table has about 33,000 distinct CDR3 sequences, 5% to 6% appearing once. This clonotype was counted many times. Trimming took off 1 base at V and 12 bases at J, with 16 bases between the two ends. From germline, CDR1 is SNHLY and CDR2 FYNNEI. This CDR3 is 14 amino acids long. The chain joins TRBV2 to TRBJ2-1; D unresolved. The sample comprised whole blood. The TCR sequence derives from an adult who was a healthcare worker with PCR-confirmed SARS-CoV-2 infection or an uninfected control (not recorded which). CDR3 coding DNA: TGTGCCAGCAGTGAAGGGAGCACCAACTTTGGGCAGTTCTTC. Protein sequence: CASSEGSTNFGQFF.